This TCR beta chain was found in a study of T cell responses to AZD1222 COVID-19 vaccine. This clone was picked up one time. This CDR3 has 14 residues. Unmatched junction bases numbered 9, after V lost 7 bases and J lost 6 bases. The germline CDR1 and CDR2 sequences are GTSNPN and SVGIG (reference sequence). Repertoires were generated with immunoSEQ multiplex PCR, while TCRdb's copy carries only in-frame clones and drops some. The sample includes some 110,000 clones, roughly nine tenths of them seen just once. The sequences come from peripheral blood, collected on day 0 of AZD1222 vaccination. The chain joins TRBV30 to TRBJ1-6; TRBD1 agrees at 7 bases. The source is an adult in good health. As DNA, the CDR3 is TGTGCCTTTGACAGGGCCCAGGGTAATTCACCCCTCCACTTT. It is translated as CAFDRAQGNSPLHF.